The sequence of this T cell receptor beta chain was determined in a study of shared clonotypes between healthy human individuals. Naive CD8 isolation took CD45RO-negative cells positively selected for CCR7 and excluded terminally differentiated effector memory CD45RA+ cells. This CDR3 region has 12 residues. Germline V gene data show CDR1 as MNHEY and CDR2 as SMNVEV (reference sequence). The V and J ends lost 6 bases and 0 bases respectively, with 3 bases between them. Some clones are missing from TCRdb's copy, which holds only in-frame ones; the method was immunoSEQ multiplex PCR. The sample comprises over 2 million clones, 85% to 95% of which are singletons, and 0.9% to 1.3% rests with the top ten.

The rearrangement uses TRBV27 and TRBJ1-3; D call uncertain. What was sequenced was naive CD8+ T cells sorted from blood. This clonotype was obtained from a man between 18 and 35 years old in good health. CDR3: CASRDSGNTIYF. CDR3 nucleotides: TGTGCCAGCAGGGACTCTGGAAACACCATATATTTT.